This entry lists 31 T cell receptor beta chains sequenced from one sample in a study of tumor-infiltrating lymphocytes in primary liver carcinoma. Co-extracting RNA and DNA was done with about 17-30 mg of unsorted bulk tissue as input. From around 500 ng of total RNA, TCR beta-specific cDNA was reverse-transcribed using a constant-region primer. For TCR beta, libraries were produced by three nested multiplex PCR rounds using slightly modified ARM-PCR. PCR rounds one and two used TRBV1-TRBV30 forward primers with a C-beta reverse primer for 10 cycles each. MiXCR, run by TCRdb on the multiplex PCR reads, gives a single entry per CDR3 protein. The repertoire holds approximately 190,000 distinct CDR3 sequences, with around four fifths as singletons. Sequencing used tumor tissue from primary liver carcinoma. The receptors stem from a man aged 40-49 years with primary liver carcinoma and hepatitis B virus infection.

Notes on this clonotype: One junction end disagrees with the germline gene, perhaps due to a read error. The chain joins TRBV7-9 to TRBJ2-2, with 8 bases aligning to TRBD2. CDR1 and CDR2 from the germline V gene are SEHNR and FQNEAQ (reference sequence). The CDR3 length is 15 residues. As DNA, the CDR3 is TGTACCAGCAGCTTAGGACTAGCTGGCACCGGGGAGCTGTTTTTT. This sequence encodes CTSSLGLAGTGELFF.

Note on this clonotype: A much larger clonotype is one base distant, so this may be a read error. The rearrangement uses TRBV5-5 and TRBJ1-2, with TRBD1 matching over 10 bases. There are 14 residues in the CDR3. Germline V gives CDR1 SGHKS, CDR2 YYEKEE (reference sequence). The trim removed 6 bases at V and 3 bases at J, leaving 5 bases unmatched. The CDR3 region has the DNA TGTGCCAGCATCCGGACAGGGGGAGACTATGGCTACACCTTC. Translating it yields CASIRTGGDYGYTF.

Turning to this clonotype: The CDR3 does not end in the conserved phenylalanine or tryptophan, so this is likely a read error. The genes are TRBV4-3 and TRBJ2-2; 8 bases are a match to TRBD2. Per the germline V gene, CDR1 is LGHNA and CDR2 is YSLEER. This CDR3 has 18 residues. The CDR3 region is CASSQTTSGHTNTGELFC. Here the CDR3 DNA reads TGCGCCAGCAGCCAAACCACTAGCGGACATACGAACACCGGAGAGCTGTTTTGT.

The table lists this clonotype with a count of one. The junction and the germline gene differ at one end; a read error may be behind it. V gene TRBV11-3 combines with J gene TRBJ2-7, with D perhaps matching TRBD2 (6 bases). This CDR3 region has 12 residues. Germline assignment: CDR1 SGHNT and CDR2 YENEEA. The CDR3 reads CASSSRWGEQYF. DNA of the CDR3: TGTGCCAGCAGCTCCCGATGGGGGGAGCAATATTTC.

As for this clonotype: A junction boundary mismatches the germline segment, possibly from a read error. The chain uses TRBV11-2 and TRBJ1-5, with D possibly TRBD1 on 6 matching bases. The germline V gene has CDR1 SGHAT and CDR2 FQNNGV. This CDR3 has 16 amino acids. DNA of the CDR3: TGTGCCAGCAGCCTAAAAGGGGGACTGACGAACCAGCGCCAGCGTTTT. It is translated as CASSLKGGLTNQRQRF.

The chain joins TRBV11-2 to TRBJ2-7; weak D call: TRBD2 (5 bases). CDR3 size: 12 residues. The V and J ends lost 6 bases and 7 bases respectively, with 13 bases between them. CDR1 SGHAT and CDR2 FQNNGV come from the germline V gene. DNA of the CDR3: TGTGCCAGCAGTCACGGGGAATATGAGCAGTACTTC. Its protein is CASSHGEYEQYF.

On this clonotype itself: Germline is not matched at one junction end, which may reflect a read error. The rearrangement links TRBV11-2 to TRBJ2-3; no reliable D call. Per the germline V gene, CDR1 is SGHAT and CDR2 is FQNNGV. This CDR3 is 15 amino acids long. CDR3: CAGSLGCVSTDTQYF. CDR3 sequence (DNA): TGTGCCGGCAGCTTAGGGTGTGTTAGCACAGATACGCAGTATTTT.

With regard to this clonotype: Mismatch with germline at one junction end may stem from a read error. V usage is TRBV6-5 and J usage is TRBJ2-6; no definite D call. The CDR3 covers 16 residues. Germline V lookup: CDR1 MNHEY, CDR2 SVGAGI. The CDR3, as DNA: TGTGCCAGCAAATACTTCACTGGCTCTGGGACCAACGTCCTGACTTTC. Translated, it gives CASKYFTGSGTNVLTF.

Concerning this clonotype: This may come from a read error, since a much larger clone is one base off. The chain combines TRBV28 with TRBJ1-2; D is uncertain. CDR1 is MDHEN and CDR2 is SYDVKM in the germline V gene. CDR3 length: 13 amino acids. V lost 6 bases to trimming and J lost 7 bases, with 15 bases between them. CDR3 sequence reads: CASSPFVGGGYTF. The CDR3 nucleotides read TGTGCCAGCAGCCCCTTTGTAGGCGGTGGCTACACCTTC.

V and J are TRBV7-8 and TRBJ2-1, with D perhaps matching TRBD2 (5 bases). The CDR3 loop spans 13 amino acids. Germline values: CDR1 SGHVS, CDR2 FQNEAQ. Here the CDR3 reads CVISLGRAGEQFF. The CDR3 DNA sequence: TGTGTCATCAGCCTAGGGCGGGCCGGGGAGCAGTTCTTC.

Of note for this clonotype: An end of the junction does not agree with germline; a read error may underlie this. The chain joins TRBV29-1 to TRBJ2-2; 10 nucleotides align to TRBD2. The CDR3 is 15 amino acids. In germline, CDR1 is SQVTM, CDR2 ANQGSEA. CDR3 coding DNA: TGCAGCGCTCTTACTAGCGGGGCGAACACCGGGGGGCTGTTTTTT. This encodes CSALTSGANTGGLFF.

A remark on this clonotype: This clone may be a read error of a much larger clone one base away. V usage is TRBV6-4 and J usage is TRBJ1-1; tentatively, D is TRBD1 (6 bases). V dropped 7 bases and J dropped 3 bases, with 21 bases sitting between them. The CDR3 has 16 amino acids. Germline V gives CDR1 MRHNA, CDR2 SNTAGT. The CDR3 region has the DNA TGTGCCAGCACTCCGGGGGGGGGCCGGTCGGACACTGAAGCTTTCTTT. Translation: CASTPGGGRSDTEAFF.

The gene calls are TRBV12-3 or TRBV12-4 and TRBJ2-2; TRBD2 matches at 9 bases. This CDR3 has 16 amino acids. The CDR3 sequence: CATSMSSGTNTGELFF. The CDR3 DNA reads as TGTGCGACATCCATGTCTAGCGGGACGAACACCGGGGAGCTGTTTTTT.

Turning to this clonotype: An end of the junction differs from the germline gene, which may be a read error. The chain has TRBV11-2 and TRBJ2-6; the match to TRBD1 covers 8 bases. The V gene's germline CDR1 is SGHAT and CDR2 FQNNGV. The CDR3 runs to 21 residues. CDR3 DNA: TGTGCCAGAAGCATGGGGGGAGACAGGGGCATTTCCCTCTCTGGAGGCAACGCCCTGACTTTC. This translates into CARSMGGDRGISLSGGNALTF.

This clonotype was picked up many times. The J gene is TRBJ2-7, the V gene TRBV28; D might be TRBD1 or TRBD2, each matching 6 bases. V was shortened by 8 bases and J by 3 bases, with 20 bases between the two germline ends. The CDR3 loop spans 15 amino acids. CDR1 and CDR2 from the germline V gene are MDHEN and SYDVKM. CDR3 DNA sequence: TGTGCCAGCTCCCACCAAAGCAGGGGACTCTACGAGCAGTACTTC. Translated, it gives CASSHQSRGLYEQYF.

As for this clonotype: This may stem from a read error, because a much larger clone lies one nucleotide away. The chain couples TRBV28 to TRBJ2-4; D unresolved. The length of the CDR3 is 13 residues. From germline, CDR1 is MDHEN and CDR2 SYDVKM. The CDR3 DNA sequence: TGTGCCAGCAGTTTATACTCTAAAAACATTGAGTACTTC. It translates to CASSLYSKNIEYF. The whole variable domain, remainder taken from reference TRBV28 and TRBJ2-4, is DVKVTQSSRYLVKRTGEKVFLECVQDMDHENMFWYRQDPGLGLRLIYFSYDVKMKEKGDIPEGYSVSREKKERFSLILESASTNQTSMYLCASSLYSKNIEYFGAGTRLSVL.

The CDR3 sequence: CASRWPDTQQETQYF. The CDR3, as DNA: TGTGCCAGCAGATGGCCCGATACCCAACAAGAGACCCAGTACTTC. This chain joins TRBV6-2 or TRBV6-3 and TRBJ2-5; D gene uncertain. V lost 6 bases and J 2 bases, leaving 16 bases between the germline ends. Germline CDR1 is MNHEY and CDR2 is SVGEGT. This CDR3 is built from 15 residues.

With respect to this clonotype: One end of the junction varies from germline; a read error may be responsible. Here the CDR3 reads CASRGRLAEDNEQLF. The CDR3 DNA follows: TGTGCCAGCAGAGGACGACTAGCGGAGGACAATGAGCAGCTCTTC. The chain uses TRBV6-1 and TRBJ2-1, with 9 bases identical to TRBD2. From germline, CDR1 is MNHNS and CDR2 SASEGT. The CDR3 extends over 15 amino acids.

As to this clonotype: At one end the junction does not follow the germline gene, possibly because of a read error. The chain links TRBV6-2 or TRBV6-3 to TRBJ2-1; no definite D call. The CDR3 is 13 residues long. The germline V gene encodes CDR1 MNHEY and CDR2 SVGEGT. The DNA for the CDR3 is TGTACCAGCAATTACTCGTATAGGAATGAGCAGTTCTTC. Its protein product is CTSNYSYRNEQFF.

As regards this clonotype: One end of the junction does not line up with germline, which may come from a read error. V usage is TRBV4-3 and J usage is TRBJ1-2; TRBD1 is a possible D gene (6 bases). The germline gives CDR1 LGHNA, CDR2 YSLEER. This CDR3 is built from 15 residues. DNA for the CDR3: TGCGGCAGCAGGCAAGATACGCGGGGGCCTCATGGCTACACCTTC. Protein product: CGSRQDTRGPHGYTF.

The V call is TRBV4-1, the J call TRBJ2-1; possibly TRBD1 for D (6 bases). The better agreement between TRBJ2-7 and the DNA end casts doubt on the J call. CDR1 is MGHRA, CDR2 YSYEKL, per germline. The CDR3 covers 17 residues. CDR3 in DNA: TGCGCCAGCAGCCAAGATCAAGACAGGAACCCCTCTCGTGAGCAGTACTTC. Residues: CASSQDQDRNPSREQYF.

Comment on this clonotype: One base away lies a much larger clone, so this may be a sequencing read error. V gene TRBV30 combines with J gene TRBJ2-7, with 7 bases that match TRBD2. Germline lookup yields CDR1 GTSNPN and CDR2 SVGIG (reference sequence). V was clipped by 2 bases and J by 6 bases; unmatched bases: 7. There are 13 residues in the CDR3. The CDR3 bases are TGTGCCTGGAGTTCCGGACTAGAGTGCGAGCAGTACTTC. Its protein product is CAWSSGLECEQYF.

Note on this clonotype: A read error may produce the germline difference seen at one junction end. The V gene is TRBV7-9, the J gene TRBJ2-3, with D perhaps TRBD1 (6 bases). The CDR3 has 15 residues. CDR1 is SEHNR and CDR2 is FQNEAQ in the germline V gene (reference sequence). CDR3 protein: CASSSGVCNTDTQDF. The CDR3 DNA sequence: TGTGCCAGCAGCTCAGGGGTCTGTAACACAGATACGCAGGATTTT.

A word on this clonotype: At one boundary the junction diverges from the germline segment, which might be a read error. The chain carries TRBV5-1 and TRBJ1-1, with D possibly TRBD1 on 6 matching bases. There are 12 residues in the CDR3. Germline CDR1 reads SGHRS; CDR2 reads YFSETQ. CDR3 protein: CASSPQTGEDFF. The CDR3 nucleotides are TGCGCCAGCAGCCCGCAGACAGGTGAAGATTTCTTT.

Remarks on this clonotype: Mismatch with germline at one junction end may stem from a read error. The gene calls are TRBV5-4 and TRBJ2-2; D may be TRBD1 or TRBD2 (6 bases each). Germline V lookup: CDR1 SGHNT, CDR2 YYREEE (reference sequence). The CDR3 length is 17 residues. The CDR3 reads CSSSLAGRDKLTGELFF. In DNA form, the CDR3 reads TGTTCCAGCAGCTTGGCAGGGCGGGACAAGTTGACCGGGGAGCTGTTTTTT.

About this clonotype itself: A much larger clone differs from this one at a single base, so this may be a read error. The chain links TRBV5-4 to TRBJ2-4, with a possible D match to TRBD1 (6 bases). The germline gives CDR1 SGHNT, CDR2 YYREEE (reference sequence). The CDR3 contains 13 residues. CDR3 in amino acids: CARSSGQRDIQYF. CDR3 sequence (DNA): TGTGCCAGGAGCTCCGGACAGAGGGACATTCAGTACTTC.

The chain couples TRBV12-3 or TRBV12-4 to TRBJ2-5; D is uncertain. The CDR3 extends over 13 amino acids. Trimming left V 3 bases short and J 3 bases short, with 8 bases between. This CDR3 reads CASSLKSKETQYF. The CDR3 bases are TGTGCCAGCAGTTTGAAGTCAAAAGAGACCCAGTACTTC.

Of note for this clonotype: At one end the junction does not follow the germline gene, possibly because of a read error. This sequence joins TRBV5-4 and TRBJ2-4; either TRBD1 or TRBD2 may fit D (7 bases each). This CDR3 spans 15 amino acids. Per the germline V gene, CDR1 is SGHNT and CDR2 is YYREEE (reference sequence). The CDR3 spells CASRLGGGVKNTQYF. In DNA form, the CDR3 reads TGTGCCAGCAGATTGGGAGGGGGCGTAAAAAACACTCAGTACTTC.

The chain has TRBV11-2 and TRBJ2-7; tentative D call: TRBD1 (6 bases). Germline V gene data show CDR1 as SGHAT and CDR2 as FQNNGV. Trimming cost V 4 bases and J 5 bases, with 18 bases left between them. This CDR3 is 15 amino acids long. Here the CDR3 reads CASSSRWTEEHEQYF. Written as DNA, the CDR3 is TGTGCCAGCAGCTCACGATGGACAGAGGAACACGAGCAGTACTTC.

Note on this clonotype: One end of the junction varies from germline; a read error may be responsible. The chain uses TRBV12-3 or TRBV12-4 and TRBJ1-2; 7 bases match TRBD1. This CDR3 is 12 amino acids long. CDR3 in amino acids: CTIGQEVDGYTF. The CDR3 region has the DNA TGTACCATCGGACAGGAGGTCGATGGGTACACCTTC.

In the case of this clonotype: Germline is not matched at one junction end, which may reflect a read error. V is TRBV4-3 and J is TRBJ2-3; a possible D gene is TRBD2 (6 bases). This CDR3 has 20 residues. In germline, CDR1 is LGHNA, CDR2 YSLEER. The CDR3 bases are TGCGCCAGCAGCCAAGATCTTCACTCCTGGACTAACGGGAGAGCAGATACACAGTATTTT. This sequence encodes CASSQDLHSWTNGRADTQYF.